These 14 T cell receptor beta chains were all obtained from the same sample, sequenced in a study of regulatory T cells in long-lasting Graves disease. Combining iRepertoire HTBI primers with Arm-PCR of CDR3 regions, the authors built TCR beta libraries. Each CDR3 protein gets one entry after TCRdb re-called the multiplex PCR reads with MiXCR. The table includes about 560,000 distinct CDR3 sequences, 15% to 20% detected once. As for time point: newly diagnosed GD, antithyroid drugs for less than 3 months. From RNA extracted from PBMCs, the TCR library was made. This sample was shared with a second study, whose subject was T cells in Graves' hyperthyroidism and ophthalmopathy.

The sequences come from peripheral blood mononuclear cells (PBMCs), collected at new diagnosis, from a patient treated with antithyroid drugs. The receptors shown here come from a man between 18 and 35 years old with Graves disease.

About this clonotype itself: This may stem from a read error, because a much larger clone lies one nucleotide away. The V call is TRBV3-1, the J call TRBJ2-2; 11 bases agree with TRBD2. CDR1 and CDR2 from the germline V gene are LGHDT and YNNKEL (reference sequence). Trimming at V came to 3 bases and at J to 2 bases, leaving 11 bases not matched to a gene. This CDR3 region has 19 residues. The CDR3 loop reads CASSHPTSGEGQNTGELFF. DNA for the CDR3: TGTGCCAGCAGCCACCCGACTAGCGGGGAAGGGCAAAACACCGGGGAGCTGTTTTTT. The full variable domain, with the rest looked up from reference TRBV3-1 and TRBJ2-2, is DTAVSQTPKYLVTQMGNDKSIKCEQNLGHDTMYWYKQDSKKFLKIMFSYNNKELIINETVPNRFSPKSPDKAHLNLHINSLELGDSAVYFCASSHPTSGEGQNTGELFFGEGSRLTVL.

A note on this clonotype: This may be a read error: a much more frequent sequence differs by one nucleotide. The J gene is TRBJ2-1, the V gene TRBV27; D possibly corresponds to TRBD1 (6 bases). Deletions cut 0 bases from V and 7 bases from J, with 19 bases between. The CDR3 loop spans 17 amino acids. Germline V lookup: CDR1 MNHEY, CDR2 SMNVEV (reference sequence). CDR3 region: CASSLSPIGGVSNEQFF. CDR3 DNA sequence: TGTGCCAGCAGTTTATCCCCCATAGGGGGAGTGAGTAATGAGCAGTTCTTC.

In this sample, this clonotype turned up many times. The V call is TRBV6-1, the J call TRBJ2-4, with D perhaps TRBD1 or TRBD2 (5 bases each). This CDR3 spans 15 amino acids. V lost 5 bases, J lost 10 bases, and 21 bases lay in between. CDR1 and CDR2 from the germline V gene are MNHNS and SASEGT. This CDR3 is CASSHRRGPISIQYF. The DNA for the CDR3 is TGTGCCAGCAGTCATCGTCGGGGACCCATCTCGATTCAGTACTTC.

This clonotype came up many times. The CDR3 coding sequence is TGCAGTGCTAGAGATCCGGGACACTCGTCGGGCAATGAGCAGTTCTTC. It codes for CSARDPGHSSGNEQFF. This rearrangement joins TRBV20-1 to TRBJ2-1; D is possibly TRBD1 (6 bases). CDR3 length equals 16 residues. V gave up 0 bases and J gave up 6 bases, with 18 bases separating them. The germline gives CDR1 DFQATT, CDR2 SNEGSKA (reference sequence).

The chain employs TRBV12-3 or TRBV12-4 and TRBJ2-1; D ambiguous. The CDR3 consists of 15 residues. The V end was cut by 5 bases, the J end by 1 base, with 12 bases between. CDR3 region: CASSPLIESYNEQFF. CDR3 bases: TGTGCCAGCAGTCCTCTTATTGAGTCCTACAATGAGCAGTTCTTC.

This clonotype was seen repeatedly, ten times or more. The chain has TRBV28 and TRBJ1-5, with 8 bases identical to TRBD1. After removal of 3 bases from V and 5 bases from J, the junction contained 6 bases not matched to a gene. Looked up from germline, CDR1 is MDHEN and CDR2 is SYDVKM. The CDR3 covers 15 residues. CDR3 residues: CASSLGTGFDQPQHF. In nucleotides, the CDR3 is TGTGCCAGCAGTTTGGGGACAGGCTTCGATCAGCCCCAGCATTTT.

The CDR3 DNA reads as TGCAGCGTTGAGTTGGAGCAGGGGCCGAGAGGCTACACCTTC. It encodes CSVELEQGPRGYTF. The chain couples TRBV29-1 to TRBJ1-2; tentatively, D is TRBD1 (6 bases). Trimming removed 3 bases at V and 8 bases at J, with 19 bases between. In germline, CDR1 is SQVTM, CDR2 ANQGSEA. CDR3 size: 14 residues. Variable domain in full (rest from reference TRBV29-1 and TRBJ1-2): SAVISQKPSRDICQRGTSLTIQCQVDSQVTMMFWYRQQPGQSLTLIATANQGSEATYESGFVIDKFPISRPNLTFSTLTVSNMSPEDSSIYLCSVELEQGPRGYTFGSGTRLTVV.

In its sample, this clonotype was seen a few times. This chain joins TRBV27 and TRBJ1-5; no firm D call. Germline loops: CDR1 MNHEY, CDR2 SMNVEV (reference sequence). Trimming cost V 3 bases and J 5 bases, with 11 bases left between them. The CDR3 length is 14 residues. The CDR3 reads CASSLRGWDQPQHF. The CDR3 DNA reads TGTGCCAGCAGTTTGAGAGGTTGGGATCAGCCCCAGCATTTT.

This clonotype was recorded a few times. V gene TRBV6-5 combines with J gene TRBJ1-2, with D perhaps matching TRBD1 (5 bases). The CDR3 length is 13 residues. CDR1 and CDR2 from the germline V gene are MNHEY and SVGAGI. Trimming removed 4 bases at V and 6 bases at J, with 12 bases between. CDR3 loop: CASSLGLTNGYTF. CDR3 sequence (DNA): TGTGCCAGCAGTTTGGGACTGACTAATGGCTACACCTTC.

This clonotype was picked up a small number of times. The chain is built from TRBV29-1 and TRBJ2-1; D possibly corresponds to TRBD2 (6 bases). Germline-derived CDR1 and CDR2 are SQVTM and ANQGSEA. The CDR3 covers 13 residues. Trimming took off 5 bases at V and 4 bases at J, with 12 bases between the two ends. The CDR3 reads CSVPWDSYNEQFF. The CDR3 DNA reads as TGCAGCGTTCCGTGGGACTCATACAATGAGCAGTTCTTC.

A remark on this clonotype: This may come from a read error, since a much larger clone is one base off. The chain recombines TRBV5-1 with TRBJ2-7; TRBD1 aligns across 8 bases. The CDR3 runs 15 residues. Germline CDR1 is SGHRS and CDR2 is YFSETQ. CDR3 in DNA: TGCGTCAGCAGCGGCGCCGGGACAGGCTCCTACGAGCAGTACTTC. It encodes CVSSGAGTGSYEQYF. Full variable domain (remainder filled in from reference TRBV5-1 and TRBJ2-7): KAGVTQTPRYLIKTRGQQVTLSCSPISGHRSVSWYQQTPGQGLQFLFEYFSETQRNKGNFPGRFSGRQFSNSRSEMNVSTLELGDSALYLCVSSGAGTGSYEQYFGPGTRLTVT.

This clonotype has only a few counts. The rearrangement uses TRBV30 and TRBJ2-3; 15 bases agree with TRBD2. This CDR3 region has 15 residues. The ends lost 6 bases at V and 6 bases at J; junction bases unmatched: 7. Germline V lookup: CDR1 GTSNPN, CDR2 SVGIG (reference sequence). CDR3 protein: CACSHGLAGGDTQYF. As DNA, the CDR3 is TGTGCCTGTTCGCACGGACTAGCGGGAGGGGATACGCAGTATTTT.

This clonotype occurred many times. The V and J genes are TRBV3-1 and TRBJ1-1, with TRBD1 as a possible D gene (5 bases). Germline V gives CDR1 LGHDT, CDR2 YNNKEL (reference sequence). V was trimmed by 10 bases and J by 1 base, leaving 10 bases between them. CDR3 length: 12 amino acids. The CDR3 DNA is TGTGCCACCGGGACGGGGAACACTGAAGCTTTCTTT. Its translation is CATGTGNTEAFF.

The chain recombines TRBV12-3 or TRBV12-4 with TRBJ2-3; 14 bases agree with TRBD2. Losses at the gene ends were 7 bases for V and 0 bases for J; bases not matched to a gene: 9. The CDR3 loop spans 18 amino acids. The CDR3 DNA reads TGTGCCAGCACCAGGACTAGCGGGAGGTCTCCTAGCACAGATACGCAGTATTTT. As protein: CASTRTSGRSPSTDTQYF.